A selection of T cell receptor beta chains follows, all from one sample in a study of CD8 T cells in Susac syndrome. TCRdb called the immunoSEQ multiplex PCR reads again in MiXCR, with one record for every CDR3 protein. The repertoire holds some 120,000 distinct CDR3 sequences, with 90% to 95% as singletons. The sequencing sample was made of CD4+ T cells from PBMCs. The receptors stem from a human donor in good health. CDR3s include the opening cysteine and the closing phenylalanine or tryptophan. The D gene is left open where the match is weak. Clone size, where shown, is once, few, many, or a class for clones that have expanded.

TRBJ2-1 . . TRBV7-2 TGTGCCAGCCAGCCAGGGACCTACAATGAGCAGTTCTTC CASQPGTYNEQFF
TRBJ2-6 . . TRBV20-1 TGCAGTGCTAGAGAAGGCCAGGGCCTTTGGGCCAACGTCCTGACTTTC CSAREGQGLWANVLTF
TRBJ2-3 once . TRBV18 TGTGCCAGCTCACCACCGACTATGACGCAGTATTTT CASSPPTMTQYF
TRBJ2-7 . . TRBV20-1 TGCAGTGCTATAGGGGGGGACAATCCCTACGAGCAGTACTTC CSAIGGDNPYEQYF
TRBJ1-5 . TRBD1 TRBV30 TGTGCCTGGGGTTCCGGGAGGACAGGGGGTAATCAGCCCCAGCATTTT CAWGSGRTGGNQPQHF
TRBJ1-1 . . TRBV5-1 TGCGCCAGCAGTTTGGGGGCAGCGAACACTGAAGCTTTCTTT CASSLGAANTEAFF
TRBJ2-5 . TRBD2 TRBV7-9 TGTGCCAGCAGCGGAGATGGGACTAGCGGGAGGTCCCCCCAAGAGACCCAGTACTTC CASSGDGTSGRSPQETQYF
TRBJ2-3 . TRBD2 TRBV29-1 TGCAGCGTGCCCGGGACTAGCGGTACGGGTACGCAGTATTTT CSVPGTSGTGTQYF
TRBJ2-5 . . TRBV2 TGTGCCAGCAGTGATGGGGTGCGGAAGACCCAGTACTTC CASSDGVRKTQYF
TRBJ2-4 . . TRBV5-4 TGTGCCAGCAGCTTGTCGGGGCGCGGGGACATTCAGTACTTC CASSLSGRGDIQYF
TRBJ2-1 . TRBD2 TRBV29-1 TGCAGCGTTCAGCGGGAGCCCTACAATGAGCAGTTCTTC CSVQREPYNEQFF
TRBJ1-3 . . TRBV5-1 TGCGCCAGCAGCGTGGAGGGGGCTGGAAACACCATATATTTT CASSVEGAGNTIYF
TRBJ2-5 . TRBD2 TRBV14 TGTGCCAGCAGCCCCCACTCGGGAGGGTCAGAGACCCAGTACTTC CASSPHSGGSETQYF
TRBJ2-7 . . TRBV3-1 TGTGCCAGCAGCCAAGTTAGTGCCGAGCAGTACTTC CASSQVSAEQYF
TRBJ1-5 . . TRBV2 TGTGCCAGCAGTGAAGAAGGTATCGGCAATCAGCCCCAGCATTTT CASSEEGIGNQPQHF
TRBJ1-1 . TRBD1 TRBV6-6 TGTGCCAGCCGTAGGGACAGGTGGAACACTGAAGCTTTCTTT CASRRDRWNTEAFF
TRBJ1-1 . . TRBV5-1 TGCGCCAGCAGCCCAATGACAGGGAACACTGAAGCTTTCTTT CASSPMTGNTEAFF
TRBJ2-3 . . TRBV14 TGTGCCAGCAGCCAAGATCGGGCGTCGGGGACGCAGTATTTT CASSQDRASGTQYF
TRBJ2-5 . . TRBV3-1 TGTGCCAGCAGCCAGGGGGCAGGGGAGTGGGAGACCCAGTACTTC CASSQGAGEWETQYF
TRBJ1-4 . . TRBV20-1 TGCAGTGCTAGAGATACGGGGTATGGGGGTGAAAAACTGTTTTTT CSARDTGYGGEKLFF
TRBJ2-7 . TRBD2 TRBV9 TGTGCCAGCAGCGCTCAGACTAGCGGGCTCTACGAGCAGTACTTC CASSAQTSGLYEQYF
TRBJ2-7 . TRBD1 TRBV5-1 TGCGCCAGCAGCTTTAGGACAGGGCAAACCTACGAGCAGTACTTC CASSFRTGQTYEQYF
TRBJ2-6 . . TRBV5-6 TGTGCCAGCAGCTTGGTAGGGACACTTAGAAGCTCTGGGGCCAACGTCCTGACTTTC CASSLVGTLRSSGANVLTF
TRBJ2-7 once . TRBV4-1 TGCGCCAGCAGCTGGAGGGCAGCTACCTCCTACGAGCAGTACTTC CASSWRAATSYEQYF
TRBJ1-2 . . TRBV7-9 TGTGCCAGCAATCCAATTGGGGTTAACTATGGCTACACCTTC CASNPIGVNYGYTF
TRBJ2-4 . . TRBV5-1 TGCGCCAGCAGCTTACTGGCGGATCAAGTTGGGGGCCGTAGGGCCAAAAACATTCAGTACTTC CASSLLADQVGGRRAKNIQYF
TRBJ2-2 . . TRBV20-1 TGCAGCGTCGATGGGGGGGAGCTGTTTTTT CSVDGGELFF
TRBJ1-1 . . TRBV5-1 TGCGCCAGCAGGGCGGTGATGAACACTGAAGCTTTCTTT CASRAVMNTEAFF
TRBJ1-2 once . TRBV3-1 TGTGCCAGCAGCCCACAGGCAGGCAAGAACTATGGCTACACCTTC CASSPQAGKNYGYTF
TRBJ1-5 once TRBD1 TRBV10-3 TGTGCCATCAGTAGCGGACAGGAGAATCAGCCCCAGCATTTT CAISSGQENQPQHF
TRBJ1-1 . TRBD1 TRBV7-2 TGTGCCAGTAGTCTCCGGACAGGTAACACTGAAGCTTTCTTT CASSLRTGNTEAFF
TRBJ2-5 . TRBD1 TRBV5-6 TGTGCCAGCAGCCACGACAGGGCATATGGGGAGACCCAGTACTTC CASSHDRAYGETQYF
TRBJ1-1 once . TRBV12-3/TRBV12-4 TGTGCCAGCAGTTTCTCTCAGGGAGAGAGTGAAGCTTTCTTT CASSFSQGESEAFF
TRBJ2-1 . . TRBV29-1 TGCAGCGTTGAAGGCAGTACCAACAATGAGCAGTTCTTC CSVEGSTNNEQFF
TRBJ2-2 . TRBD2 TRBV7-2 TGTGCCAGCAGCCCTAGGGGAGGGCCGAAGACCGGGGAGCTGTTTTTT CASSPRGGPKTGELFF
TRBJ2-5 . . TRBV6-6 TGTGCCAGCAATGGTGGGGCAGAGACCCAGTACTTC CASNGGAETQYF
TRBJ2-1 . . TRBV21-1 TGTGCCAGCAGCAAAGATCCGCTAGCGGGAGGGCCGGGATCATTTGAGCAGTTCTTC CASSKDPLAGGPGSFEQFF
TRBJ2-1 . . TRBV19 TGTGCCAGTAGTCGTCTTCCCGGGACCAGGTACAATGAGCAGTTCTTC CASSRLPGTRYNEQFF
TRBJ1-5 . . TRBV7-9 TGTGCCAGCAGCCGCGGACAGAATAGCAATCAGCCCCAGCATTTT CASSRGQNSNQPQHF
TRBJ2-3 . . TRBV7-9 TGTGCCAGCACCGCCCTGGGATCGCAGTATTTT CASTALGSQYF
TRBJ1-1 few . TRBV29-1 TGCAGCGTTGAAGGCATGGGAGGCTCTGAGGCTTTCTTT CSVEGMGGSEAFF
TRBJ2-3 . . TRBV15 TGTGCCACCAGCAGATGGGGCGGGACGACCGCTAGCACAGATACGCAGTATTTT CATSRWGGTTASTDTQYF
TRBJ1-1 once . TRBV14 TGTGCCAGCAGCCATCACGGACAGACCCAAATGAACACTGAAGCTTTCTTT CASSHHGQTQMNTEAFF
TRBJ2-4 . TRBD2 TRBV4-1 TGCGCCAGCAGCCCGGGACTAGCGGGAGTTAACATTCAGTACTTC CASSPGLAGVNIQYF
TRBJ2-5 . . TRBV2 TGTGCCAGCAGTGAACTCGGGAGCCAAGAGACCCAGTACTTC CASSELGSQETQYF
TRBJ1-4 . TRBD1 TRBV20-1 TGCAGTGCTAGAAAGACCGGGACAGGGAATGAAAAACTGTTTTTT CSARKTGTGNEKLFF
TRBJ2-1 . . TRBV5-4 TGTGCCAGCACGGGTGGAACCTACAATGAGCAGTTCTTC CASTGGTYNEQFF
TRBJ2-5 . . TRBV6-5 TGTGCCAGCAGTTACTCGAAGCAAGAGACCCAGTACTTC CASSYSKQETQYF
TRBJ1-1 . . TRBV5-1 TGCGCCAGCAGCCGTAATCGGGCTGAAGCTTTCTTT CASSRNRAEAFF
TRBJ2-4 . . TRBV7-2 TGTGCCAGCAGCTATCCGGCAGGGTCGGCCAAAAACATTCAGTACTTC CASSYPAGSAKNIQYF
TRBJ2-3 few . TRBV6-6 TGTGCCAGCAGTTCATACACAGATACGCAGTATTTT CASSSYTDTQYF
TRBJ1-2 few . TRBV13 TGTGCCAGCAGCTTAGGCCTCTATGGCTACACCTTC CASSLGLYGYTF
TRBJ2-2 . TRBD2 TRBV29-1 TGCAGCGCCGGGACTAAGAACACCGGGGAGCTGCTTTTT CSAGTKNTGELLF
TRBJ2-7 once . TRBV6-5 TGTGCCAGCACAGCGGTGGGCTCCTACGAGCAGTACTTC CASTAVGSYEQYF
TRBJ2-1 . . TRBV12-3/TRBV12-4 TGTGCCAGCAGTTTAGGTCTCTCCGGGAGCAATGAGCAGTTCTTC CASSLGLSGSNEQFF
TRBJ1-5 few . TRBV28 TGTGCCAGCAGTTTATTGAATCAGCCCCAGCATTTT CASSLLNQPQHF
TRBJ1-2 . . TRBV28 TGTGCCAGCAGTCTCTGGGCAGCCGGCCATGGCTACACCTTC CASSLWAAGHGYTF
TRBJ2-3 . TRBD2 TRBV5-1 TGCGCCAGCAGCTTGCCAGGACTAGCGGGAGATACGCAGTATTTT CASSLPGLAGDTQYF
TRBJ1-1 . . TRBV6-2/TRBV6-3 TGTGCCAGCAGGCAGCCGAGCCGGGCCAGCTTGAACACTGAAGCTTTCTTT CASRQPSRASLNTEAFF